The rows below give T cell receptor beta chains drawn from one sample of a study of blood T cell repertoires in COVID-19. Assay used: immunoSEQ multiplex PCR; TCRdb lists only in-frame clones, some missing. The data show roughly 63,000 clones, 74% seen once. Sequencing was done on a sample of peripheral blood. The receptors come from a woman over 75 with acute or convalescent COVID-19. The CDR3 runs from the conserved cysteine through the conserved F or W. D genes are given only for firm matches. Only some rows state a clone size, as once, few, many or a class for expanded clones.

V	size	J	D	DNA	CDR3
TRBV29-1	-	TRBJ1-5	TRBD1	TGCAGCACTGCACTACAGGGGCTCTATCAGCCCCAGCATTTT	CSTALQGLYQPQHF
TRBV3-1/TRBV3-2	-	TRBJ1-2	TRBD1	TGTGCCAGCAGCCGTTGGGACAGGGACGGCTACACCTTC	CASSRWDRDGYTF
TRBV5-4	once	TRBJ2-1	TRBD2	TGTGCCAGCAGCTTGTCGGGTAGCGGGAGGGGGGAGTTCTTC	CASSLSGSGRGEFF
TRBV10-3	-	TRBJ1-5	-	TGTGCCATCAAAGGGCAGGGAAATCAGCCCCAGCATTTT	CAIKGQGNQPQHF
TRBV4-2	-	TRBJ2-3	TRBD2	TGTGCCAGCAGCCAATTGGGGCCTAGCGGATCCACAGATACGCAGTATTTT	CASSQLGPSGSTDTQYF
TRBV9	large	TRBJ1-5	-	TGTGCCAGCAGCGTAGGCGACAGCCATAGCAATCAGCCCCAGCATTTT	CASSVGDSHSNQPQHF
TRBV10-2	-	TRBJ2-7	TRBD1	TGCGCCAGCAGGGCCCGAGGACAGGCGTACGAGCAGTACTTC	CASRARGQAYEQYF
TRBV5-6	-	TRBJ1-5	TRBD1	TGTGCCAGCAGCTCAGGGACAGGGGGTAATCAGCCCCAGCATTTT	CASSSGTGGNQPQHF
TRBV7-2	-	TRBJ2-5	TRBD2	TGTGCCAGCAGCTTAGGACGACTAGCAAGGGAGACCCAGTACTTC	CASSLGRLARETQYF
TRBV6-2/TRBV6-3	few	TRBJ2-7	-	TGTGCCAGCAGTTACATGGGCAGGGGATACGACGAGCAGTACTTC	CASSYMGRGYDEQYF
TRBV28	-	TRBJ1-2	-	TGTGCCAGCAGCCTCCTAACAGGTTTAGGTGGCTACACCTTC	CASSLLTGLGGYTF
TRBV5-6	-	TRBJ2-2	-	TGTGCCAGCAGCCGCCCCGCAGGGTTACGAGACACCGGGGAGCTGTTTTTT	CASSRPAGLRDTGELFF
TRBV5-1	-	TRBJ1-3	-	TGCGCCAGCAGCTTGGAGCCATACTCTGGAAACACCATATATTTT	CASSLEPYSGNTIYF
TRBV13	few	TRBJ2-7	-	TGTGCCAGCAGCTTAGGACTAGTTTCAGACGAGCAGTACTTC	CASSLGLVSDEQYF
TRBV11-3	-	TRBJ2-6	-	TGTGCCAGCAGCTTGGGCAGGGCTGGGGCCAACGTCCTGACTTTC	CASSLGRAGANVLTF
TRBV5-1	-	TRBJ2-5	-	TGCGCCAGCAGCTTGGCAGTCCCTTACCAAGAGACCCAGTACTTC	CASSLAVPYQETQYF